The text below deals with one T cell receptor (beta chain). Per germline, CDR1 SGDLS and CDR2 YYNGEE. Trimming cost V 3 bases and J 5 bases; bases outside gene matches: 7. The CDR3 sequence is 14 residues long. These data belong to a study of cytomegalovirus exposure and HLA in healthy donors. PCR was performed using 60 Vbeta and 13 Jbeta primers. Data came from immunoSEQ multiplex PCR; TCRdb stores just in-frame clones and leaves some out. The profile covers fewer than 200,000 clones, with around 77% appearing a single time and under 2.5% taken by the ten largest. Input material: PBMCs. This TCR derives from a man aged 60 to 75 in good health and CMV-seronegative. J is TRBJ1-1 and V is TRBV9; 7 positions agree with TRBD1. The CDR3 DNA is TGTGCCAGCAGCGCCCGACAGGGTAAAACTGAAGCTTTCTTT. Amino acid sequence: CASSARQGKTEAFF.